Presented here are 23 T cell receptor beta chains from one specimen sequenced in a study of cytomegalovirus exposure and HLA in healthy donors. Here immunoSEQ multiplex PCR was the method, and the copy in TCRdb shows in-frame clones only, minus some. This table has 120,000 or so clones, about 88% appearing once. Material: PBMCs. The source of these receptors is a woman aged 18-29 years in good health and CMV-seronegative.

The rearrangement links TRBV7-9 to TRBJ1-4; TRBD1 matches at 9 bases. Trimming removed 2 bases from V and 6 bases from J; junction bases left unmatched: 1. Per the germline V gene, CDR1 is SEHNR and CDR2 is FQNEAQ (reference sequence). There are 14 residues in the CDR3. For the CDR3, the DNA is TGTGCCAGCAGCTTAAGGGACAGGGATGAAAAACTGTTTTTT. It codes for CASSLRDRDEKLFF.

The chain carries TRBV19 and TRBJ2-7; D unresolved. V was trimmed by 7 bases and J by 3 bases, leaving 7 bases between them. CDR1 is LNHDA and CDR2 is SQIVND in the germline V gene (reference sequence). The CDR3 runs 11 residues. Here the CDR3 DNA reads TGTGCCAGTACTGACAACTACGAGCAGTACTTC. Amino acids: CASTDNYEQYF.

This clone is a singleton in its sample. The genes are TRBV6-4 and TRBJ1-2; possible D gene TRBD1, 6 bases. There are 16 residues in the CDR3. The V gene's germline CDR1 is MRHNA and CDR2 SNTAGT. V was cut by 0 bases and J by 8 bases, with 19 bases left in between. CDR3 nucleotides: TGTGCCAGCAGTGACTCGACTTGGGCAGGGGTTCGGGGCTACACCTTC. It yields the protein CASSDSTWAGVRGYTF.

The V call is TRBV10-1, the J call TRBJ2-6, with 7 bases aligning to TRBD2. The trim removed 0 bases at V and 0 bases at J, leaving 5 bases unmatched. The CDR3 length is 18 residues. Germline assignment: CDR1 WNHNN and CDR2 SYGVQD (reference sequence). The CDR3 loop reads CASSESKAGTSGANVLTF. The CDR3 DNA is TGCGCCAGCAGTGAGTCGAAAGCGGGGACCTCTGGGGCCAACGTCCTGACTTTC.

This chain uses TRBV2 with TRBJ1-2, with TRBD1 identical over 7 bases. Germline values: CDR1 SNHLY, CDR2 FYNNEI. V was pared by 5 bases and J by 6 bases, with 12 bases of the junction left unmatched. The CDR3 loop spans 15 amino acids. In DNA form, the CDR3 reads TGTGCCAGCAGTCCCCCCGGGACAGCTCTTAATGGCTACACCTTC. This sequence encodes CASSPPGTALNGYTF.

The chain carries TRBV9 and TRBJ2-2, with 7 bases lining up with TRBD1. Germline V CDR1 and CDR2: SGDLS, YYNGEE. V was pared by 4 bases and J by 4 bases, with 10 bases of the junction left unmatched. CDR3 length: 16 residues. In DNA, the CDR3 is TGTGCCAGCAGCCCACAGGGACAGCCCCTCACCGGGGAGCTGTTTTTT. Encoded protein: CASSPQGQPLTGELFF. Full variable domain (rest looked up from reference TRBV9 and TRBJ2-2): DSGVTQTPKHLITATGQRVTLRCSPRSGDLSVYWYQQSLDQGLQFLIQYYNGEERAKGNILERFSAQQFPDLHSELNLSSLELGDSALYFCASSPQGQPLTGELFFGEGSRLTVL.

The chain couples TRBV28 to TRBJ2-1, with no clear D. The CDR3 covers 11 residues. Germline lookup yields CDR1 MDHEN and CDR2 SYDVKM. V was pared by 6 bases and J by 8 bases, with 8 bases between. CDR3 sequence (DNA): TGTGCCAGCAGCCACATTTATGAGCAGTTCTTC. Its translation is CASSHIYEQFF.

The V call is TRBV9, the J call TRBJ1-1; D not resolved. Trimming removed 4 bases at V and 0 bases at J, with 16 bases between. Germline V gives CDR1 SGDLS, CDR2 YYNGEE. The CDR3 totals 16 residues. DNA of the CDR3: TGTGCCAGCAGCATACGACTTACAGCGGTGAACACTGAAGCTTTCTTT. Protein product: CASSIRLTAVNTEAFF.

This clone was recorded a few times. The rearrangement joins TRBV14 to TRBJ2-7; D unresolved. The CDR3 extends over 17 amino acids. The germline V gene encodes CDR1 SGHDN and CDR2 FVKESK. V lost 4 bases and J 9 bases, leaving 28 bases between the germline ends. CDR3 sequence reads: CASSRQIGCTEIRGQYV. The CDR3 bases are TGTGCCAGCAGCCGCCAGATAGGGTGCACTGAGATACGAGGGCAGTACGTC.

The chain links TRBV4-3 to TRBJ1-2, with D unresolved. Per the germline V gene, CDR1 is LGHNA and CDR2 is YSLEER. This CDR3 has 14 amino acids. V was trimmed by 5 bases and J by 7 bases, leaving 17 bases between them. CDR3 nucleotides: TGCGCCAGCAGCGAAAGCGGGGTTTCAGGTGGCTACACCTTC. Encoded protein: CASSESGVSGGYTF.

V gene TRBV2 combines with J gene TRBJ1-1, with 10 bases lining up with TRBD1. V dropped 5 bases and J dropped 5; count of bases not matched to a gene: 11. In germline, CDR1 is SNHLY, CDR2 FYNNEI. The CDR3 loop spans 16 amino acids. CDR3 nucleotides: TGTGCCAGCAGTCTTATGGGGCGACAGGGGGCAACTGAAGCTTTCTTT. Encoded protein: CASSLMGRQGATEAFF.

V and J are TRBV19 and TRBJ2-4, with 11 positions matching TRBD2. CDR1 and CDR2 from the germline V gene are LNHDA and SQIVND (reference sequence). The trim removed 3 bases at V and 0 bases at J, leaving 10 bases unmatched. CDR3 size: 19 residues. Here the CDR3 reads CASSIGLAGGGVAKNIQYF. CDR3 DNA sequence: TGTGCCAGTAGTATTGGACTAGCGGGTGGAGGGGTAGCCAAAAACATTCAGTACTTC.

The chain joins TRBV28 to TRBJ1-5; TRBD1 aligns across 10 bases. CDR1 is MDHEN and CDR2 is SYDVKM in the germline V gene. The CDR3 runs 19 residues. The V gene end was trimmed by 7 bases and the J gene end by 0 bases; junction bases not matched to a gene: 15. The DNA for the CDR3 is TGTGCCAGCAACTACCTAGACAGGGGGCCCGTTTATAGCAATCAGCCCCAGCATTTT. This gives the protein CASNYLDRGPVYSNQPQHF.

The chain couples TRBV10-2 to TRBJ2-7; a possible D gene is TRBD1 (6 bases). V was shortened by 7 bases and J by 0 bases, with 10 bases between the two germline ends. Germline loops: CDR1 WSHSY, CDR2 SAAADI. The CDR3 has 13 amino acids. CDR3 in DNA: TGCGCCAGCAATGGACAGAGCTCCTACGAGCAGTACTTC. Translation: CASNGQSSYEQYF.

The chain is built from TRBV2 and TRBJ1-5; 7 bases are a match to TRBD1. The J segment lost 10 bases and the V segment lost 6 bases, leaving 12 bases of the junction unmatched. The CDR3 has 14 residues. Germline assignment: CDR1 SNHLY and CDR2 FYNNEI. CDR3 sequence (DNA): TGTGCCAGCAGCGACAGGGCCCAAGACCAACCCCAGCATTTT. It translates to CASSDRAQDQPQHF.

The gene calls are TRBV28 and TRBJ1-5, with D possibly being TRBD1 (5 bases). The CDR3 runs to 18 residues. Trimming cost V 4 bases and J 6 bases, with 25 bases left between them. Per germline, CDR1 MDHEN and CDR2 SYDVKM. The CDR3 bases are TGTGCCAGCAGTTCCCCCCTTGTATGGGGGGGTTTGGGTCAGCCCCAGCATTTT. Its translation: CASSSPLVWGGLGQPQHF.

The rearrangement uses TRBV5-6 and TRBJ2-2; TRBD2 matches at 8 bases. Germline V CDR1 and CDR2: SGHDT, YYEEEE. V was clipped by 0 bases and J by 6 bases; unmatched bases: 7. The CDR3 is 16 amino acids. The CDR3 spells CASSLGREEPAGELFF. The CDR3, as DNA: TGTGCCAGCAGCTTGGGGCGGGAGGAACCTGCCGGGGAGCTGTTTTTT. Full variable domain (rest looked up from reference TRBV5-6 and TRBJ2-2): DAGVTQSPTHLIKTRGQQVTLRCSPKSGHDTVSWYQQALGQGPQFIFQYYEEEERQRGNFPDRFSGHQFPNYSSELNVNALLLGDSALYLCASSLGREEPAGELFFGEGSRLTVL.

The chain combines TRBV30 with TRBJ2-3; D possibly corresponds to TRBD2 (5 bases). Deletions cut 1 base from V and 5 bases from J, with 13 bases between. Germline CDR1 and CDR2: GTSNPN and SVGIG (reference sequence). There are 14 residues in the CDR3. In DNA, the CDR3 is TGTGCCTGGAGTGAAGGGAGTCGGGTAGATACGCAGTATTTT. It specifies CAWSEGSRVDTQYF.

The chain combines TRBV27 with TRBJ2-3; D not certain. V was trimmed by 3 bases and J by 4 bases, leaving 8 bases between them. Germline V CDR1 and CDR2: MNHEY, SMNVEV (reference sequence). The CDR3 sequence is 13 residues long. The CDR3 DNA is TGTGCCAGCAGTTTGCGAGCCCCAGATACGCAGTATTTT. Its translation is CASSLRAPDTQYF.

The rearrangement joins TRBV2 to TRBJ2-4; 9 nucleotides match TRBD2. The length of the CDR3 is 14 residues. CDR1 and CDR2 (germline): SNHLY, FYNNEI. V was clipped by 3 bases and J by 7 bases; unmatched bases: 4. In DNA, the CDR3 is TGTGCCAGCAGTGAGAGCGGGGGGACGAACATTCAGTACTTC. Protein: CASSESGGTNIQYF.

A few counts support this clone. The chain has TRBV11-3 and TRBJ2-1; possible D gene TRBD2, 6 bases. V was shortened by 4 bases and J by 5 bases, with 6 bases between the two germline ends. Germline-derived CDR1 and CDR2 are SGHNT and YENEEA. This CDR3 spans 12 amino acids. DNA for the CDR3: TGTGCCAGCAGCTGGGGGGACAATGAGCAGTTCTTC. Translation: CASSWGDNEQFF.

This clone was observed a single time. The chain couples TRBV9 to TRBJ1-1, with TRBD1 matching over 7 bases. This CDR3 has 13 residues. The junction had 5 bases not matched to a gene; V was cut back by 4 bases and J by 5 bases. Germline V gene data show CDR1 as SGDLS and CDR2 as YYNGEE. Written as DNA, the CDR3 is TGTGCCAGCAGCTCTAACAGGGGTACTGAAGCTTTCTTT. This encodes CASSSNRGTEAFF.

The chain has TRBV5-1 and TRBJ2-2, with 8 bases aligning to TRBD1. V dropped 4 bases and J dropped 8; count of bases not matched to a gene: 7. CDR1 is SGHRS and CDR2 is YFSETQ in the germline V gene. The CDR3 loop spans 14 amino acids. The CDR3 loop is CASSRRTGLGELFF. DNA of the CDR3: TGCGCCAGCAGCCGAAGGACAGGGCTGGGGGAGCTGTTTTTT.